This record looks at one TCR beta chain sequence and its context. This record comes from a study of blood T cell repertoires in COVID-19. The overall study: Acute-phase and convalescent COVID-19 samples originated in the United States, Italy and Spain. PBMCs, B-cell-depleted T cells, or T cells were the source of the cDNA or gDNA that made up the material.

Germline loops: CDR1 MGHRA, CDR2 YSYEKL. The CDR3 spans 15 residues. The V gene lost 4 bases and the J gene lost 1 base, with 13 bases spanning the gap. Generated by immunoSEQ multiplex PCR, the TCRdb table keeps only in-frame clones and is missing some. The top ten clones hold about 8% of a sample with 95,000 to 150,000 clones, roughly 90% of them seen once. The clonotype comes from a man between 50 and 59 years old with acute or convalescent COVID-19. What was sequenced was peripheral blood. The rearrangement uses TRBV4-1 and TRBJ1-2; D is perhaps TRBD1 (5 bases). The CDR3 DNA reads TGCGCCAGCAGCCCGTCGGGGGGGAATAACTATGGCTACACCTTC. Its protein is CASSPSGGNNYGYTF.